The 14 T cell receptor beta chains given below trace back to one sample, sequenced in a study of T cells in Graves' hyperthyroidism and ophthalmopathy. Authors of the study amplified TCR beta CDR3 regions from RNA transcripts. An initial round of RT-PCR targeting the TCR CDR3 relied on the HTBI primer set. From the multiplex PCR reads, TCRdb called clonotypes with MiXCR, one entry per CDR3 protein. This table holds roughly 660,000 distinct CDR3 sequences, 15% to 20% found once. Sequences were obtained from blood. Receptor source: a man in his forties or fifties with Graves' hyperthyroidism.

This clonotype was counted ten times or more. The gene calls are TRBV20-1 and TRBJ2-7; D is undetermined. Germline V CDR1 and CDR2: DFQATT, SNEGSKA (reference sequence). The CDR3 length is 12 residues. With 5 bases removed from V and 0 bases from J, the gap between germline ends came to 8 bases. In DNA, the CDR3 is TGCAGTGCTCTAGTCAGCTCCTACGAGCAGTACTTC. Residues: CSALVSSYEQYF.

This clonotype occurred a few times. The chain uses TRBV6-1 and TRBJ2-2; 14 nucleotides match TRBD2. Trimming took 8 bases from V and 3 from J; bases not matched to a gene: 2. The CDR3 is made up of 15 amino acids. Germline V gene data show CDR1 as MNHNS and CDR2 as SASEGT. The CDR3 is CASPGLAGDTGELFF. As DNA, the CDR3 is TGTGCCAGCCCGGGACTAGCGGGAGACACCGGGGAGCTGTTTTTT.

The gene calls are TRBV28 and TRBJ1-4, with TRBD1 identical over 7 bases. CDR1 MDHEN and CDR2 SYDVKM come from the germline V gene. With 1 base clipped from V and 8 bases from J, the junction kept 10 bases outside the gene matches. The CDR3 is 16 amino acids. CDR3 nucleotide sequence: TGTGCCAGCAGTTTATTCCCGTATGGACAGGAGGAAAAACTGTTTTTT. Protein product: CASSLFPYGQEEKLFF.

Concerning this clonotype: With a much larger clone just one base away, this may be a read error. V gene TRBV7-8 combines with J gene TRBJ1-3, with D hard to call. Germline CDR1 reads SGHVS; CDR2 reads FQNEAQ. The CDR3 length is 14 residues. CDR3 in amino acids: CASSLQTAGNTLYF. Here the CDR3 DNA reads TGTGCCAGCAGCTTGCAGACGGCTGGAAACACCTTATATTTT. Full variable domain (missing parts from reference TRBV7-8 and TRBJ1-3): GAGVSQSPRYKVAKRGQDVALRCDPISGHVSLFWYQQALGQGPEFLTYFQNEAQLDKSGLPSDRFFAERPEGSVSTLKIQRTQQEDSAVYLCASSLQTAGNTLYFGEGSWLTVV.

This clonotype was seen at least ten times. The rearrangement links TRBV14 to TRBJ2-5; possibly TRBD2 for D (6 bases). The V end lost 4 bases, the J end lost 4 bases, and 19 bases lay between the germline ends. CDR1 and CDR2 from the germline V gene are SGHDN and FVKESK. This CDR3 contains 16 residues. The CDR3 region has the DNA TGTGCCAGCAGCCTCCGGAGGGAAGGAGTGAGAGAGACCCAGTACTTC. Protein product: CASSLRREGVRETQYF.

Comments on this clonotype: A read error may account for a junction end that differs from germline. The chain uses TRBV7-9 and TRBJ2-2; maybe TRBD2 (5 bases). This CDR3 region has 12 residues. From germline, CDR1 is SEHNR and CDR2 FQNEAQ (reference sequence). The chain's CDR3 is CASRDDTGELSF. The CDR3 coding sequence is TGTGCCAGCAGGGACGACACCGGGGAGCTGTCTTTT. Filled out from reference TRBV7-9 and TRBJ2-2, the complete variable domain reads DTGVSQNPRHKITKRGQNVTFRCDPISEHNRLYWYRQTLGQGPEFLTYFQNEAQLEKSRLLSDRFSAERPKGSFSTLEIQRTEQGDSAMYLCASRDDTGELSFGEGSRLTVL.

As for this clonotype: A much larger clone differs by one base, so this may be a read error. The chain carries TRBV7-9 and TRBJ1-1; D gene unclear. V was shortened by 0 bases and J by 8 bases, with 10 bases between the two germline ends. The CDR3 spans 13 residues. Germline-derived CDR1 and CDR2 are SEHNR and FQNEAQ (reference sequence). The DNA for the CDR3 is TGTGCCAGCAGCTTAGCCTCGGCCGTAGAAGCTTTCTTT. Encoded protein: CASSLASAVEAFF.

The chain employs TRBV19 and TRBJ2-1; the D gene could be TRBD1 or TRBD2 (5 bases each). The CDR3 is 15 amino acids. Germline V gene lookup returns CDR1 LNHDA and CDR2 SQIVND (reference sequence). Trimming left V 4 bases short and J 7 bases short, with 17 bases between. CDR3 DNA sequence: TGTGCCAGTAGTAGGGACGTTATCCCTTTGAATGAGCAGTTCTTC. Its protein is CASSRDVIPLNEQFF.

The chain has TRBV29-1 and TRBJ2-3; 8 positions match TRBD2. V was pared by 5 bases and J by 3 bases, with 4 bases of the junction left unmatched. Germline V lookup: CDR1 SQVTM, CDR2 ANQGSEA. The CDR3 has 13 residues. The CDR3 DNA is TGCAGCGTTAGCGGGAGAATGACAGATACGCAGTATTTT. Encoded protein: CSVSGRMTDTQYF.

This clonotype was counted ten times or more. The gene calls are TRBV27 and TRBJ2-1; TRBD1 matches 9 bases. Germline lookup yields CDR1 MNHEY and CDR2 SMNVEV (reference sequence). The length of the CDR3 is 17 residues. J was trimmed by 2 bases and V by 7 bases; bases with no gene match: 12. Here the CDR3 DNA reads TGTGCCAGCACACGATCGGGACAGGGTATTCCCTACAATGAGCAGTTCTTC. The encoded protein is CASTRSGQGIPYNEQFF.

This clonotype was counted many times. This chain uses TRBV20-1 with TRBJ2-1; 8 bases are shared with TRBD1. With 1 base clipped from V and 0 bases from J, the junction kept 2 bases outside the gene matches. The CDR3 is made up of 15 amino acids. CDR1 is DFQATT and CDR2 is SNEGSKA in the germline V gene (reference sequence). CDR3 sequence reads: CSARVGTGSYNEQFF. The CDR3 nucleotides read TGCAGTGCTAGAGTGGGGACAGGCTCCTACAATGAGCAGTTCTTC.

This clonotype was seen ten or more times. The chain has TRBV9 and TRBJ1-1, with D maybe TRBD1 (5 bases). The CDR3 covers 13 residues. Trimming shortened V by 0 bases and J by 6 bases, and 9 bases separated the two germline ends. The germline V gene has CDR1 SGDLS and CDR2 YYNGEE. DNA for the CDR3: TGTGCCAGCAGCGTAGAGGGGAGACCTGAAGCTTTCTTT. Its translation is CASSVEGRPEAFF.

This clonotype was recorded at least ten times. This chain's CDR3 is CASSSRLPTSSYNEQFF. As DNA, the CDR3 is TGTGCCAGCAGCTCTAGGCTCCCCACAAGCTCCTACAATGAGCAGTTCTTC. The V and J genes are TRBV11-1 and TRBJ2-1; D not certain. Between the trimmed V and J ends, which lost 4 bases and 0 bases, there was a span of 16 bases. This CDR3 has 17 amino acids. Germline-derived CDR1 and CDR2 are SGHAT and FQDESV (reference sequence).

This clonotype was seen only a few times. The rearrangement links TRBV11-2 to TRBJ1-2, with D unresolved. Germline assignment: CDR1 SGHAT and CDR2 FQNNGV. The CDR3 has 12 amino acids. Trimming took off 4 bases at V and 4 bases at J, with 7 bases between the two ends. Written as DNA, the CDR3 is TGTGCCAGCAGCTCGGTGACCTATGGCTACACCTTC. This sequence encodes CASSSVTYGYTF. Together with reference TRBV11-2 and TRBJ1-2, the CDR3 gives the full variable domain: EAGVAQSPRYKIIEKRQSVAFWCNPISGHATLYWYQQILGQGPKLLIQFQNNGVVDDSQLPKDRFSAERLKGVDSTLKIQPAKLEDSAVYLCASSSVTYGYTFGSGTRLTVV.